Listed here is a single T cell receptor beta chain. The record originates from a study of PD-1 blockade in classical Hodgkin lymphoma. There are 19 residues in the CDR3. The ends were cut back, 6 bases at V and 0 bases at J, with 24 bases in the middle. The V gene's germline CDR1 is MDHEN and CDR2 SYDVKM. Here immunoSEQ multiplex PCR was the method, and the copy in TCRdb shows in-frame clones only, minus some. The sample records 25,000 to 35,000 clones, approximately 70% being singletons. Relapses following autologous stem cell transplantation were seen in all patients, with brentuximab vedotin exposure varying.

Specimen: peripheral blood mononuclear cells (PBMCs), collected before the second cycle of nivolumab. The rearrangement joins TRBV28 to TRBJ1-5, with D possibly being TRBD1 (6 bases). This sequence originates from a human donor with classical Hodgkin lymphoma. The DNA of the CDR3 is TGTGCCAGCAGCCCAAGGGGGAGGCCAGTAAAGAATAGCAATCAGCCCCAGCATTTT. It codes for CASSPRGRPVKNSNQPQHF. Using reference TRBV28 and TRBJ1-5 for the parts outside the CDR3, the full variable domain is DVKVTQSSRYLVKRTGEKVFLECVQDMDHENMFWYRQDPGLGLRLIYFSYDVKMKEKGDIPEGYSVSREKKERFSLILESASTNQTSMYLCASSPRGRPVKNSNQPQHFGDGTRLSIL.